What follows are 5 T cell receptor beta chains derived from one specimen sequenced in a study of cytomegalovirus exposure and HLA in healthy donors. With 60 Vbeta and 13 Jbeta primers, the PCR was carried out. Method: immunoSEQ multiplex PCR; TCRdb's copy keeps in-frame clones and lacks some. The sample carries 170,000 or so clones, 70% to 90% recorded once. The sequenced material came from PBMCs. The receptors originated from a girl aged 5 to 17 in good health and CMV-seropositive.

The table lists this clone with a few counts. J is TRBJ1-1 and V is TRBV10-3; 9 nucleotides line up with TRBD1. This CDR3 has 16 residues. V lost 8 bases, J lost 5 bases, and 15 bases stayed unmatched. Germline V gives CDR1 ENHRY, CDR2 SYGVKD. The CDR3 here is CAIGIITGGPPTEAFF. CDR3 coding DNA: TGTGCCATCGGCATCATCACAGGGGGCCCCCCGACTGAAGCTTTCTTT.

The chain uses TRBV19 and TRBJ2-5, with 13 nucleotides matching TRBD2. The germline CDR1 and CDR2 sequences are LNHDA and SQIVND (reference sequence). CDR3 size: 13 residues. With 8 bases clipped from V and 4 bases from J, the junction kept 1 base outside the gene matches. The CDR3 region has the DNA TGTGCCAGTGGACTAGCGGGGGCAGAGACCCAGTACTTC. Its protein is CASGLAGAETQYF.

This chain connects TRBV6-5 to TRBJ1-6, with 7 nucleotides matching TRBD1. Germline trimming cut 5 bases from V and 10 bases from J; bases unmatched to any gene: 8. Germline CDR1 is MNHEY and CDR2 is SVGAGI. This CDR3 has 14 residues. The DNA for the CDR3 is TGTGCCAGCAGTAAACCGGGACAGAGCTCACCCCTCCACTTT. This codes for CASSKPGQSSPLHF.

V and J are TRBV27 and TRBJ2-5; TRBD2 matches at 13 bases. Germline-derived CDR1 and CDR2 are MNHEY and SMNVEV (reference sequence). CDR3 size: 15 residues. Trimming took 8 bases from V and 5 from J; bases not matched to a gene: 8. This CDR3 reads CASGLAGDARETQYF. CDR3 bases: TGTGCCAGCGGACTAGCGGGGGACGCACGGGAGACCCAGTACTTC.

V usage is TRBV27 and J usage is TRBJ2-7, with D perhaps matching TRBD1 (5 bases). CDR1 and CDR2 (germline): MNHEY, SMNVEV (reference sequence). V lost 4 bases and J 2 bases, leaving 18 bases between the germline ends. The CDR3 totals 16 residues. The CDR3 sequence: CASSSLELVGAYEQYF. CDR3 DNA: TGTGCCAGCAGTTCCCTCGAGTTAGTAGGGGCCTACGAGCAGTACTTC.